The clone carrying this TCR beta chain appeared a single time. The antigen remains undetermined. This specimen belongs to a study of T cell responses to AZD1222 COVID-19 vaccine. On the study more broadly: Investigators merged groups given second doses at roughly 4 or roughly 12 weeks. General study findings and limits: The CD4 TCRs associated with vaccination extended across spike and predominated at 160-218 and 743-854. Repertoires were obtained solely post-peak T cell response. Donors, mostly white British, included more females; clonal diversity was possibly underestimated.

Libraries were prepared by immunoSEQ multiplex PCR; TCRdb keeps only in-frame clonotypes and omits some of them. The data hold fewer than 200,000 clones, with 85% to 90% observed a single time. The germline V gene has CDR1 MGHRA and CDR2 YSYEKL. Germline trimming cut 1 base from V and 7 bases from J; bases unmatched to any gene: 5. The CDR3 is 15 amino acids. The sequence was obtained from an adult in good health. The chain links TRBV4-1 to TRBJ2-1; TRBD1 agrees at 9 bases. Material: peripheral blood, obtained on day 0 of AZD1222 vaccination. CDR3 amino acids: CASSQAGTGLNEQFF. Written as DNA, the CDR3 is TGCGCCAGCAGCCAAGCCGGGACAGGGTTGAATGAGCAGTTCTTC.